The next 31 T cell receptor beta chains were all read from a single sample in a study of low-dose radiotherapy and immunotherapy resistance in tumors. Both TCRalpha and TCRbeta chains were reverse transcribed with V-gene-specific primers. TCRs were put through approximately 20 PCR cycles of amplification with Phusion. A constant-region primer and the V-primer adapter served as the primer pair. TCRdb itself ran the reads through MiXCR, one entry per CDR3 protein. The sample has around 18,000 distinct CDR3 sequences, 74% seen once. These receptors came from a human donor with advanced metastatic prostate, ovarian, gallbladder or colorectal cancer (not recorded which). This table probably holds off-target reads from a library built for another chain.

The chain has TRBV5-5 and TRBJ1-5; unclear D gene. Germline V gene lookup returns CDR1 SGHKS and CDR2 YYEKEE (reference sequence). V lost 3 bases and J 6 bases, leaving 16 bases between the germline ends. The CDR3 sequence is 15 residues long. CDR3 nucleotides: TGTGCCAGCAGCTCTACGGGAGGGATAGGTCAGCCCCAGCATTTT. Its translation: CASSSTGGIGQPQHF.

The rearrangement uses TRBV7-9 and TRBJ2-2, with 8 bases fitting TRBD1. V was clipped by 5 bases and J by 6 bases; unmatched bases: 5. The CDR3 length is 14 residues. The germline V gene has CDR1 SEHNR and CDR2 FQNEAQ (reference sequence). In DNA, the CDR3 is TGTGCCAGCAGCCCCAGGGGGCTCTCCGGGGAGCTGTTTTTT. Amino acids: CASSPRGLSGELFF.

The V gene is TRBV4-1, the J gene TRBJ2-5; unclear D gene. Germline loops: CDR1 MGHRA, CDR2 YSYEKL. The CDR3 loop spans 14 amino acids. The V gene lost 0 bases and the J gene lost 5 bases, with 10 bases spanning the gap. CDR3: CASSQDSWIETQYF. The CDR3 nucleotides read TGCGCCAGCAGCCAAGATTCCTGGATTGAGACCCAGTACTTC.

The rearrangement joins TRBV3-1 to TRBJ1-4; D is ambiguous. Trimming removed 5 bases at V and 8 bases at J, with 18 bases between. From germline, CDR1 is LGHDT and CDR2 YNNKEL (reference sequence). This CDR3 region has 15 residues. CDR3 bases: TGTGCCAGCAGCTATATCAGGAGCTCTACCGAAAAACTGTTTTTT. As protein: CASSYIRSSTEKLFF.

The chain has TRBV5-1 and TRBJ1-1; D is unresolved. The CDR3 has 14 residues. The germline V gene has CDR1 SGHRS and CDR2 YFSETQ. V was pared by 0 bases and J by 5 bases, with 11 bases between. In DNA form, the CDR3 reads TGCGCCAGCAGCTTGGTAGGCTGGTCTACTGAAGCTTTCTTT. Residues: CASSLVGWSTEAFF.

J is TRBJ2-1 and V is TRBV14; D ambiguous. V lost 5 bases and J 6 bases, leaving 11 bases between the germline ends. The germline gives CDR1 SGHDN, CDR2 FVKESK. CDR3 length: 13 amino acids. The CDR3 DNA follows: TGTGCCAGCAGCTTAGGTTGGGGCAATGAGCAGTTCTTC. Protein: CASSLGWGNEQFF.

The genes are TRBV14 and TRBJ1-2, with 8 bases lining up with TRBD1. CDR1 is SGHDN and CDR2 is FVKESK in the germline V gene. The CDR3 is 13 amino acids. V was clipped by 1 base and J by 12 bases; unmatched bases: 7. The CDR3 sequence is CASSQVVTGENTF. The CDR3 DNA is TGTGCCAGCAGCCAAGTCGTGACAGGGGAGAACACCTTC.

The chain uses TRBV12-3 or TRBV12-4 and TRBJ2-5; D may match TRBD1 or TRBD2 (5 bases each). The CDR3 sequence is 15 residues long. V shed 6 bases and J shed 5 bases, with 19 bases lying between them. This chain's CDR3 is CASSPRGQGSETQYF. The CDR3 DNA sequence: TGTGCCAGCAGCCCCCGAGGGCAGGGTTCGGAGACCCAGTACTTC.

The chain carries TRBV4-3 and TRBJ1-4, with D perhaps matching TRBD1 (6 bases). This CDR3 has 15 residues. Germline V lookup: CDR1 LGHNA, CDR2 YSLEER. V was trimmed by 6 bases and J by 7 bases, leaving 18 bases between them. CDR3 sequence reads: CASRLTGLRGEKLFF. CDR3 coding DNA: TGCGCCAGCAGGCTAACAGGGCTGAGAGGTGAAAAACTGTTTTTT.

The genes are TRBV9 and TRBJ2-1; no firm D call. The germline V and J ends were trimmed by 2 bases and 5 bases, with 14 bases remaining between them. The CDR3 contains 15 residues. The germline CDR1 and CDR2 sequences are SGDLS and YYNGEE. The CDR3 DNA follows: TGTGCCAGCAGCGTGTCTGGCTCTTTACACAATGAGCAGTTCTTC. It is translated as CASSVSGSLHNEQFF.

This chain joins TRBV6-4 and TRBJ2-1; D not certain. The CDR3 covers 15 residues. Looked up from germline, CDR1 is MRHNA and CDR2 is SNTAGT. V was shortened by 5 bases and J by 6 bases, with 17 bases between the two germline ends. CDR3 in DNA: TGTGCCAGCAGTCCTTTAGACAAGTGGCCCAATGAGCAGTTCTTC. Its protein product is CASSPLDKWPNEQFF.

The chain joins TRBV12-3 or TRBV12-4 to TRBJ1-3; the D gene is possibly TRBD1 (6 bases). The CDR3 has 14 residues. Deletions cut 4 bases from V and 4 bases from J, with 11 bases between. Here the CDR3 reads CASSWRGTGNTIYF. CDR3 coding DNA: TGTGCCAGCAGTTGGAGGGGGACAGGAAACACCATATATTTT.

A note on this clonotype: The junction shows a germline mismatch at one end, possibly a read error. CDR3 sequence (DNA): TGCGCCAGCAGCCCCCGGGTCCAGACGGGGGAGCAGAACTTC. Translation gives CASSPRVQTGEQNF. This chain connects TRBV5-1 to TRBJ2-7, with D perhaps TRBD2 (6 bases). Germline values: CDR1 SGHRS, CDR2 YFSETQ. The length of the CDR3 is 14 residues.

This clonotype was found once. The CDR3 reads CSVGLNTEAFF. Here the CDR3 DNA reads TGCAGCGTTGGGCTTAACACTGAAGCTTTCTTT. The chain carries TRBV29-1 and TRBJ1-1; no clear D. V was cut by 4 bases and J by 2 bases, with 5 bases left in between. Germline values: CDR1 SQVTM, CDR2 ANQGSEA. This CDR3 spans 11 amino acids.

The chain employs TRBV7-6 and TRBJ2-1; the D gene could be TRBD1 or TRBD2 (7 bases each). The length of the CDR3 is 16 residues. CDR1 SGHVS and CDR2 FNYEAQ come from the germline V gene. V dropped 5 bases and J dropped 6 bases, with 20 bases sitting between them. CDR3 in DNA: TGTGCCAGCAGCCCCTCCTCGCAGGGGGGGGGCAATGAGCAGTTCTTC. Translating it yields CASSPSSQGGGNEQFF.

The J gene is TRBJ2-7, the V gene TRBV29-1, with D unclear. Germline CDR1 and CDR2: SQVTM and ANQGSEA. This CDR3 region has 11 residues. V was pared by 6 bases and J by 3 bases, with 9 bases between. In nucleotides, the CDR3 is TGCAGCGTAGACCTGGGCTACGAGCAGTACTTC. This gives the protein CSVDLGYEQYF.

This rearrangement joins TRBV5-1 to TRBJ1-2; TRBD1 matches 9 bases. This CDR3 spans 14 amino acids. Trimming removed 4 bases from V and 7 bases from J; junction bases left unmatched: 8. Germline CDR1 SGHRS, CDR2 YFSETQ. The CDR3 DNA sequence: TGCGCCAGCAGCGCGGACAGGGGTTTGAGTGGCTACACCTTC. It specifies CASSADRGLSGYTF.

The CDR3: CASSLQQGPGYGYTF. The DNA for the CDR3 is TGTGCCAGCAGCTTACAACAGGGTCCCGGCTATGGCTACACCTTC. The rearrangement joins TRBV13 to TRBJ1-2; a possible D gene is TRBD1 (6 bases). This CDR3 has 15 amino acids. Trimming left V 2 bases short and J 4 bases short, with 14 bases between. CDR1 is PRHDT and CDR2 is FYEKMQ in the germline V gene (reference sequence).

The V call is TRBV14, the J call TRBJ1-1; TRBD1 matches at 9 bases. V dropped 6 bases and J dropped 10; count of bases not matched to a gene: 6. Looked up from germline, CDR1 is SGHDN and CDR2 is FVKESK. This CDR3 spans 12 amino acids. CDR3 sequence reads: CASSLTGGRAFF. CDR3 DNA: TGTGCCAGCAGTCTGACAGGGGGGAGAGCTTTCTTT.

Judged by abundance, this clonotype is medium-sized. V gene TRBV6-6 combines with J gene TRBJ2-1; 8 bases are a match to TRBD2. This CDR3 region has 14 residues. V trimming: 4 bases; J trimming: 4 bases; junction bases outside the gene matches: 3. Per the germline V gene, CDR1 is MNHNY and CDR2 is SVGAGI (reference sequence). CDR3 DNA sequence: TGTGCCAGCAGTTCCGGGGGGGTGTACAATGAGCAGTTCTTC. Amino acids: CASSSGGVYNEQFF.

CDR3 residues: CASSVQGTYEQYF. The CDR3 DNA reads as TGCGCCAGCAGCGTACAGGGAACCTACGAGCAGTACTTC. The rearrangement uses TRBV5-1 and TRBJ2-7; D perhaps matches TRBD1 (6 bases). Germline CDR1 is SGHRS and CDR2 is YFSETQ. Trimming cost V 4 bases and J 2 bases, with 10 bases left between them. The CDR3 is made up of 13 amino acids.

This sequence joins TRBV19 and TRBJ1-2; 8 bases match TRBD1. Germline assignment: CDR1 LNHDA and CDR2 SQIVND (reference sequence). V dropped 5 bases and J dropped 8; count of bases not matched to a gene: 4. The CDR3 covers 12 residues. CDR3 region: CASSGGQEGYTF. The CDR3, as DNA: TGTGCCAGTAGTGGGGGACAGGAGGGCTACACCTTC.

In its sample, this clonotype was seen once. The CDR3 here is CASSSMVGGSSTYNEQFF. The CDR3 DNA sequence: TGTGCCAGCAGCTCGATGGTGGGGGGGAGTAGCACCTACAATGAGCAGTTCTTC. The gene calls are TRBV7-3 and TRBJ2-1, with TRBD2 identical over 7 bases. The CDR3 covers 18 residues. Trimming cost V 4 bases and J 2 bases; bases outside gene matches: 14. CDR1 and CDR2 (germline): SGHTA, FQGTGA.

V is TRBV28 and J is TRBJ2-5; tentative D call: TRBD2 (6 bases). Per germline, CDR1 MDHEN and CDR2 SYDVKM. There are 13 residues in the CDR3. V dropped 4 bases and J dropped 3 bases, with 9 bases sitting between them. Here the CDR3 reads CASSSGGEETQYF. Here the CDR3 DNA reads TGTGCCAGCAGTTCCGGCGGGGAAGAGACCCAGTACTTC. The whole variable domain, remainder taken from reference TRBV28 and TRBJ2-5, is DVKVTQSSRYLVKRTGEKVFLECVQDMDHENMFWYRQDPGLGLRLIYFSYDVKMKEKGDIPEGYSVSREKKERFSLILESASTNQTSMYLCASSSGGEETQYFGPGTRLLVL.

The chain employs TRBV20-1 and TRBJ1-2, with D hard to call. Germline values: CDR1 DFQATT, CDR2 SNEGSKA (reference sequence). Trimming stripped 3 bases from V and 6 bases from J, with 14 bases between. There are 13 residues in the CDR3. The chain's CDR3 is CSASPPGEHGYTF. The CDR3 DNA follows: TGCAGTGCTAGCCCACCCGGGGAGCATGGCTACACCTTC.

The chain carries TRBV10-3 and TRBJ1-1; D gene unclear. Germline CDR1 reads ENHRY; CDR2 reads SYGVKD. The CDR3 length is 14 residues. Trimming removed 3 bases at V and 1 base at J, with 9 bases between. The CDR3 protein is CAISESSGNTEAFF. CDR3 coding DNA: TGTGCCATCAGTGAAAGTAGCGGGAACACTGAAGCTTTCTTT.

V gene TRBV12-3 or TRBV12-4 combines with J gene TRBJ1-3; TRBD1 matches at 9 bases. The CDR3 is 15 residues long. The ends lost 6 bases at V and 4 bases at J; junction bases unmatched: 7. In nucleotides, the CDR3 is TGTGCCAGCAGGCAACAGGGGGCCGTCGGAAACACCATATATTTT. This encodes CASRQQGAVGNTIYF.

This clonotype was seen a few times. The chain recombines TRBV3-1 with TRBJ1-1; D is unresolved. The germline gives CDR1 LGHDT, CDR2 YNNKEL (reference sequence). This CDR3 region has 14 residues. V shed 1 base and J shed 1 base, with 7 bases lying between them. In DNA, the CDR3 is TGTGCCAGCAGCCAAGTTGGTGCGAACACTGAAGCTTTCTTT. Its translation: CASSQVGANTEAFF.

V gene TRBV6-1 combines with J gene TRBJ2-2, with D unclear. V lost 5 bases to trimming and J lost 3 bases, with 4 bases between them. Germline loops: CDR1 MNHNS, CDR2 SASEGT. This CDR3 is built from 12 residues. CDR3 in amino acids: CASSWDTGELFF. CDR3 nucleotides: TGTGCCAGCAGTTGGGACACCGGGGAGCTGTTTTTT.

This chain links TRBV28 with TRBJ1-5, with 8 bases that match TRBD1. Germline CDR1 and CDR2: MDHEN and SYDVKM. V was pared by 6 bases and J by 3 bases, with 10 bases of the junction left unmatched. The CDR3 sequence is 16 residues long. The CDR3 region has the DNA TGTGCCAGCAGCCCAAACAGGGGGGCCAACAATCAGCCCCAGCATTTT. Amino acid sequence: CASSPNRGANNQPQHF.

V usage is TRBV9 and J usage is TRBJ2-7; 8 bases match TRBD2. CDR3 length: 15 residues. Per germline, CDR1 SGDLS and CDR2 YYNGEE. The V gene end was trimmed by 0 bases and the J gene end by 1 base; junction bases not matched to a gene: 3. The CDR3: CASSVVAGPSYEQYF. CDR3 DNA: TGTGCCAGCAGCGTAGTAGCGGGGCCATCCTACGAGCAGTACTTC.